These 20 T cell receptor beta chains originate from one sample sequenced in a study of human T cells and chemical hapten exposure. TCRdb re-derived calls from the RACE reads in MiXCR, one entry per CDR3 protein. This table has some 49,000 distinct CDR3 sequences, 8% to 9.5% appearing once. Described time point: patch test 1, 2 weeks after DPC sensitization. As for treatment: therapeutic diphenylcyclopropenone sensitization with weekly scalp DPC. Here the sequenced sample was whole blood, taken in connection with sensitization to the hapten diphenylcyclopropenone (DPC). All receptors derive from a woman between 45 and 65 years old with alopecia areata. Some clones in this sample may be carry-over from other donors' samples.

This clonotype appeared a few times. The V gene is TRBV3-1, the J gene TRBJ2-5, with TRBD2 identical over 12 bases. Per the germline V gene, CDR1 is LGHDT and CDR2 is YNNKEL (reference sequence). CDR3 length: 16 amino acids. The V and J ends lost 1 base and 7 bases, in that order; junction bases with no gene match: 7. The CDR3 spells CASSQGETSGGGTQYF. The DNA for the CDR3 is TGTGCCAGCAGCCAAGGGGAGACTAGCGGGGGCGGGACCCAGTACTTC.

This clonotype was seen a handful of times. The CDR3 region has the DNA TGCAGTGCTACGACTAGCGGGAAAAGGATAGACATTCAGTACTTC. This sequence encodes CSATTSGKRIDIQYF. The chain links TRBV20-1 to TRBJ2-4; 11 nucleotides align to TRBD2. The CDR3 has 15 residues. Germline V gene sequence: CDR1 DFQATT, CDR2 SNEGSKA (reference sequence). J lost 8 bases, V lost 4 bases, and 10 bases had no gene match.

This clonotype has a count of ten or more. The gene calls are TRBV9 and TRBJ2-5, with no clear D. This CDR3 comprises 13 residues. V was trimmed by 0 bases and J by 4 bases, leaving 7 bases between them. Germline V CDR1 and CDR2: SGDLS, YYNGEE. CDR3 nucleotides: TGTGCCAGCAGCGTAGCTGAGGCAGAGACCCAGTACTTC. Residues: CASSVAEAETQYF.

The chain uses TRBV21-1 and TRBJ1-1; no DNA check was done on the table's D call, TRBD1. TRBV21-1 is marked as a pseudogene. The CDR3 runs 16 residues. The CDR3 protein is CASSKPGLGEYTEAFF. CDR3 coding DNA: TGTGCCAGCAGCAAACCGGGACTGGGGGAATACACTGAAGCTTTCTTT.

This clonotype was observed many times. This rearrangement joins TRBV2 to TRBJ2-7; D gene unclear. This CDR3 comprises 14 residues. Germline lookup yields CDR1 SNHLY and CDR2 FYNNEI. Trimming removed 0 bases from V and 2 bases from J, with 8 bases in between. The CDR3: CASSEADAAYEQYF. DNA of the CDR3: TGTGCCAGCAGTGAAGCTGACGCAGCCTACGAGCAGTACTTC.

Many counts were recorded for this clonotype. This chain connects TRBV18 to TRBJ1-6; D is unresolved. The germline CDR1 and CDR2 sequences are KGHSH and LQKENI. V was shortened by 4 bases and J by 7 bases, with 11 bases between the two germline ends. The CDR3 is 14 residues long. This CDR3 is CASSQDRKNSPLHF. As DNA, the CDR3 is TGTGCCAGCTCACAAGATCGGAAGAATTCACCCCTCCACTTT.

This clonotype was recorded many times. This chain links TRBV2 with TRBJ2-3; a possible D gene is TRBD1 (6 bases). CDR1 is SNHLY, CDR2 FYNNEI, per germline. This CDR3 has 14 residues. Trimming removed 2 bases at V and 5 bases at J, with 11 bases between. The CDR3 region is CASSEQGLGDTQYF. CDR3 in DNA: TGTGCCAGCAGTGAACAGGGGCTGGGAGATACGCAGTATTTT.

This clonotype was seen repeatedly, ten times or more. The genes are TRBV6-4 and TRBJ2-2; D remains unclear. V lost 5 bases, J lost 5 bases, and 3 bases lay in between. Germline CDR1 is MRHNA and CDR2 is SNTAGT. The CDR3 has 11 residues. DNA for the CDR3: TGTGCCAGCAGTCAGACCGGGGAGCTGTTTTTT. It translates to CASSQTGELFF.

By proportion, this clonotype is medium-sized. V gene TRBV3-1 combines with J gene TRBJ2-7; 10 bases align to TRBD1. The germline gives CDR1 LGHDT, CDR2 YNNKEL (reference sequence). V lost 4 bases to trimming and J lost 4 bases; unmatched junction nucleotides: 7. The CDR3 totals 15 residues. CDR3 in DNA: TGTGCCAGCAGCCCAAGACAGGGGGCGTTGTACGAGCAGTACTTC. It is translated as CASSPRQGALYEQYF.

This clonotype was counted ten times or more. The chain recombines TRBV6-5 with TRBJ1-4; 8 bases map to TRBD1. Germline CDR1 MNHEY, CDR2 SVGAGI. The CDR3 extends over 16 amino acids. Trimming took 5 bases from V and 5 from J; bases not matched to a gene: 10. The CDR3 sequence: CASSNGNRGENEKLFF. Here the CDR3 DNA reads TGTGCCAGCAGTAACGGGAACAGGGGGGAGAATGAAAAACTGTTTTTT.

This clonotype has more than one count but fewer than ten. The chain has TRBV7-9 and TRBJ1-4; 7 bases match TRBD1. J was trimmed by 3 bases and V by 6 bases; bases with no gene match: 4. Germline values: CDR1 SEHNR, CDR2 FQNEAQ (reference sequence). The CDR3 is made up of 14 amino acids. Written as DNA, the CDR3 is TGTGCCAGCAGTAGACAGGGACCTAATGAAAAACTGTTTTTT. The encoded protein is CASSRQGPNEKLFF.

Ten or more counts support this clonotype. V is TRBV2 and J is TRBJ2-1, with 9 positions matching TRBD2. This CDR3 is 15 amino acids long. The germline CDR1 and CDR2 sequences are SNHLY and FYNNEI. V shed 2 bases and J 7 bases; nucleotides not matched to a gene: 6. DNA of the CDR3: TGTGCCAGCAGTGAACAACTAGCGGGCACTAATGAGCAGTTCTTC. This gives the protein CASSEQLAGTNEQFF.

V usage is TRBV19 and J usage is TRBJ2-2; 8 bases line up with TRBD2. Trimming cost V 3 bases and J 4 bases; bases outside gene matches: 7. Germline V gene sequence: CDR1 LNHDA, CDR2 SQIVND (reference sequence). CDR3 length: 16 residues. The CDR3, as DNA: TGTGCCAGTAGTATTAGGCGGGAGGTGTTCACCGGGGAGCTGTTTTTT. Residues: CASSIRREVFTGELFF.

This clonotype was detected ten times or more. The CDR3, as DNA: TGTGCCAGCAGCTTGGCCTACACTGATACGCAGTATTTT. It yields the protein CASSLAYTDTQYF. The rearrangement links TRBV5-6 to TRBJ2-3, with D uncertain. V lost 0 bases and J 6 bases, leaving 8 bases between the germline ends. Per the germline V gene, CDR1 is SGHDT and CDR2 is YYEEEE. The CDR3 covers 13 residues.

This clonotype occurred many times. V is TRBV12-3 or TRBV12-4 and J is TRBJ1-5, with TRBD1 identical over 9 bases. The CDR3 consists of 16 residues. The trim removed 4 bases at V and 5 bases at J, leaving 9 bases unmatched. The CDR3 DNA follows: TGTGCCAGCAGTTCATCCGGGACAGGGCCTCATCAGCCCCAGCATTTT. Amino acids: CASSSSGTGPHQPQHF.

The V and J genes are TRBV6-5 and TRBJ2-7; TRBD2 agrees at 8 bases. The V gene's germline CDR1 is MNHEY and CDR2 SVGAGI. CDR3 size: 14 residues. V lost 4 bases, J lost 5 bases, and 7 bases stayed unmatched. CDR3 protein: CASSWGLGTNEQYF. DNA of the CDR3: TGTGCCAGCAGTTGGGGACTAGGGACAAACGAGCAGTACTTC.

This clonotype was observed many times. The genes are TRBV9 and TRBJ2-3; 9 nucleotides match TRBD1. Trimming cost V 0 bases and J 2 bases; bases outside gene matches: 1. This CDR3 region has 15 residues. Germline V gene sequence: CDR1 SGDLS, CDR2 YYNGEE. The CDR3 DNA sequence: TGTGCCAGCAGCGTAGGGACAGGGGCCACAGATACGCAGTATTTT. Protein sequence: CASSVGTGATDTQYF.

This clonotype was detected many times. The V and J genes are TRBV4-2 and TRBJ2-3; either TRBD1 or TRBD2 may supply D (5 bases each). Germline CDR1 reads LGHNA; CDR2 reads YNFKEQ. Trimming left V 0 bases short and J 1 base short, with 8 bases between. This CDR3 is built from 15 residues. The CDR3 spells CASSQEGTGTDTQYF. The CDR3 bases are TGTGCCAGCAGCCAAGAGGGGACGGGCACAGATACGCAGTATTTT.

This clonotype was seen at least ten times. The chain carries TRBV3-1 and TRBJ2-6; TRBD1 is a possible D gene (5 bases). The CDR3 runs 15 residues. CDR1 and CDR2 (germline): LGHDT, YNNKEL (reference sequence). V was shortened by 2 bases and J by 2 bases, with 7 bases between the two germline ends. Written as DNA, the CDR3 is TGTGCCAGCAGCCAACGCAGGGCTGGGGCCAACGTCCTGACTTTC. Amino acids: CASSQRRAGANVLTF.

The chain combines TRBV7-6 with TRBJ2-1; 10 positions agree with TRBD2. Germline loops: CDR1 SGHVS, CDR2 FNYEAQ. With V trimmed by 2 bases and J by 2 bases, 6 bases remained unmatched. CDR3 length: 17 residues. Written as DNA, the CDR3 is TGTGCCAGCAGCTTAACCAGCGGGAGGGCCCCCTACAATGAGCAGTTCTTC. Protein product: CASSLTSGRAPYNEQFF.